This T cell receptor (beta chain) was observed in a study of cytomegalovirus exposure and HLA in healthy donors. Findings and limits, study-wide: When a later analysis was performed, an Asian-associated ancestry cluster reportedly had fewer N-insertions than the approximately 690-donor mean.

As regards this clone: Antigen specificity is unknown.

PCR primers comprised 60 Vbeta and 13 Jbeta primers. TCRdb's copy holds only in-frame clones and misses some; the assay was immunoSEQ multiplex PCR. The sample has approximately 140,000 clones, roughly 76% seen once. Germline V lookup: CDR1 SNHLY, CDR2 FYNNEI. This CDR3 is 15 amino acids long. Between the trimmed V and J ends, which lost 6 bases and 1 base, there was a span of 13 bases. The TCR sequence derives from a man younger than 30 in good health and CMV-seronegative. The sequencing input was PBMCs. V usage is TRBV2 and J usage is TRBJ1-5, with D perhaps matching TRBD1 (6 bases). The DNA for the CDR3 is TGTGCCAGCAGCAGGGGCGGTCGAAGCAATCAGCCCCAGCATTTT. As protein: CASSRGGRSNQPQHF.